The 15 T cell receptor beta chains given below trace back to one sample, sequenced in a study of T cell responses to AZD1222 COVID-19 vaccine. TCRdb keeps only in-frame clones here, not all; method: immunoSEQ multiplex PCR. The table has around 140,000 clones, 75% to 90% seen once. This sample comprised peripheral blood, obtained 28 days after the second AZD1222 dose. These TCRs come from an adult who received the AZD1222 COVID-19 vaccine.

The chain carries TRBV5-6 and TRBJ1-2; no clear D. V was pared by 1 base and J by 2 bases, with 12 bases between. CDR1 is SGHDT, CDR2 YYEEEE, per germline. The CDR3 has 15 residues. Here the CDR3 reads CASSLRSLGNYGYTF. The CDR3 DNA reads TGTGCCAGCAGCTTGAGGTCGTTAGGAAACTATGGCTACACCTTC.

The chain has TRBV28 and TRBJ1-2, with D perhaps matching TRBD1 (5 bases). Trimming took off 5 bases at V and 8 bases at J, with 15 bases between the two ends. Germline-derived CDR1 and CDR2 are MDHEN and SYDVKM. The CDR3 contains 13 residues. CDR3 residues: CASSAAQSGGYTF. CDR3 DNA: TGTGCCAGCAGTGCAGCACAGTCAGGGGGCTACACCTTC.

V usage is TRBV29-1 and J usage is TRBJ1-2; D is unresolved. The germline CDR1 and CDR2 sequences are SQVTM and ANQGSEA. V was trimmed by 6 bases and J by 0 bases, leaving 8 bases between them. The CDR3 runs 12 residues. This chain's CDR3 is CSVAETNYGYTF. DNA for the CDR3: TGCAGCGTAGCGGAGACTAACTATGGCTACACCTTC.

CDR3 loop: CAWSVSGYNSPLHF. Here the CDR3 DNA reads TGTGCCTGGAGTGTGTCAGGGTATAATTCACCCCTCCACTTT. V is TRBV30 and J is TRBJ1-6; D may be TRBD1 (5 bases). The V end was cut by 0 bases, the J end by 4 bases, with 7 bases between. This CDR3 comprises 14 residues. The germline V gene has CDR1 GTSNPN and CDR2 SVGIG (reference sequence).

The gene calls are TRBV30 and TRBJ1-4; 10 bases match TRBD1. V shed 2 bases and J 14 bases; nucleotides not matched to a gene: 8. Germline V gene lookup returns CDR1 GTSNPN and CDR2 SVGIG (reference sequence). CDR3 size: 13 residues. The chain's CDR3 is CAWSIGGQGRLFF. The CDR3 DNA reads TGTGCCTGGAGTATTGGGGGACAGGGGAGGCTGTTTTTT.

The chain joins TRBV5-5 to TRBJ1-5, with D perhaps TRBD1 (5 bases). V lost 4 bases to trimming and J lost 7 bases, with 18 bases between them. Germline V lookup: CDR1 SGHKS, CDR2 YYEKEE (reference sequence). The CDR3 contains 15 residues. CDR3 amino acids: CASSEDPGTTQPQHF. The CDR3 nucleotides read TGTGCCAGCAGCGAGGACCCCGGGACTACGCAGCCCCAGCATTTT.

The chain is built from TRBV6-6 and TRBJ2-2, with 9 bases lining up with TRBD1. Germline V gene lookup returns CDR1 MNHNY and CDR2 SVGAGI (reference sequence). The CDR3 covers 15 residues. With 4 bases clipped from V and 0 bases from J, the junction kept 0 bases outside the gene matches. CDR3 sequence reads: CASSWTGANTGELFF. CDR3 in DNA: TGTGCCAGCAGTTGGACAGGGGCGAACACCGGGGAGCTGTTTTTT.

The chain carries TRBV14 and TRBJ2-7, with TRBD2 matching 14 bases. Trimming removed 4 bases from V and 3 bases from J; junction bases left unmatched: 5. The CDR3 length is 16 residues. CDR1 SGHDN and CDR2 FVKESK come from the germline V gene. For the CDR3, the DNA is TGTGCCAGCAGCCGAGGGACTAGCGGGGGAATCTACGAGCAGTACGTC. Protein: CASSRGTSGGIYEQYV.

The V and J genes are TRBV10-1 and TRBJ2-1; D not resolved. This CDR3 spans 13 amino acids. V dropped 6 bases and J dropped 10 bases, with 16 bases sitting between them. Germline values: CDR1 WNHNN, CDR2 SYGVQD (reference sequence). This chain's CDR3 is CASSPEPAGEQFF. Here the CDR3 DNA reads TGCGCCAGCAGCCCCGAACCCGCCGGGGAGCAGTTCTTC.

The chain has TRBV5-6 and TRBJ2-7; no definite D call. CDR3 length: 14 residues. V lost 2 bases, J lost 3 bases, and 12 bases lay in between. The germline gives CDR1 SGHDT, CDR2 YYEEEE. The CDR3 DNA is TGTGCCAGCAGCTTAACTTCCCGAGACTACGAGCAGTACGTC. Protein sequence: CASSLTSRDYEQYV.

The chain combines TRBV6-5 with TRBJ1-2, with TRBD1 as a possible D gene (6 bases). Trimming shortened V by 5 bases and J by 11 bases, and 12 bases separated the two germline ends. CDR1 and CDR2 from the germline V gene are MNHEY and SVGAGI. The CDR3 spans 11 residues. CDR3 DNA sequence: TGTGCCAGCAGTAACAGGGTTAGTTACACCTTC. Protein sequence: CASSNRVSYTF.

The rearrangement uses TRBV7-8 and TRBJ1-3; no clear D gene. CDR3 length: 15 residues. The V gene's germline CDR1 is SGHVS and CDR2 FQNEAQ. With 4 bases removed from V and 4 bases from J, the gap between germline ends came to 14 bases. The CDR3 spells CASSSTGYEGNTIYF. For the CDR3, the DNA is TGTGCCAGCAGCTCCACGGGATACGAGGGAAACACCATATATTTT.

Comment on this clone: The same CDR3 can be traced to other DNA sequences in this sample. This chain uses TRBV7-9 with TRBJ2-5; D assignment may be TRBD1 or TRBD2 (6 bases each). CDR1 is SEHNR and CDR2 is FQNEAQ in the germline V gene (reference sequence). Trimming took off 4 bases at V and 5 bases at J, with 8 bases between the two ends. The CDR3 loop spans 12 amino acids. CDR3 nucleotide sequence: TGTGCCAGCAGCTGGGGGGCTGAGACCCAGTACTTC. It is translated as CASSWGAETQYF.

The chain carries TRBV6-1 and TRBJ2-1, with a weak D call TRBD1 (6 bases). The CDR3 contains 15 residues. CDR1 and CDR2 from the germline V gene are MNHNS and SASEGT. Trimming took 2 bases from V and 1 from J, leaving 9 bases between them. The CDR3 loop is CASSERDISYNEQFF. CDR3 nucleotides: TGTGCCAGCAGTGAAAGGGACATATCCTACAATGAGCAGTTCTTC.

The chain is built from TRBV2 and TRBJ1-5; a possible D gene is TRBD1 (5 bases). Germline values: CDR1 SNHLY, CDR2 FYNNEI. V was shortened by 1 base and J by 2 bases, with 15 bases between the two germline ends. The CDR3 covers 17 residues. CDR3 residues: CASSEEGLRVGNQPQHF. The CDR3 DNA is TGTGCCAGCAGTGAAGAGGGGCTCAGGGTGGGCAATCAGCCCCAGCATTTT.